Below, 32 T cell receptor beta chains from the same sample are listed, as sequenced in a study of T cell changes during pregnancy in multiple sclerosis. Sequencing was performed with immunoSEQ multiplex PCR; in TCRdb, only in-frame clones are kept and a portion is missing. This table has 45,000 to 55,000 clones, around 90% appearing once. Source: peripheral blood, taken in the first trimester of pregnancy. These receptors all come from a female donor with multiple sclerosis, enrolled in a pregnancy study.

CDR3 nucleotide sequence: TGTGCCAGCAGCTTCCAACCCGGGTACACTGAAGCTTTCTTT. Amino acids: CASSFQPGYTEAFF. V and J are TRBV7-6 and TRBJ1-1; no clear D gene. CDR3 length: 14 residues. Trimming took 3 bases from V and 3 from J, leaving 11 bases between them. Germline values: CDR1 SGHVS, CDR2 FNYEAQ.

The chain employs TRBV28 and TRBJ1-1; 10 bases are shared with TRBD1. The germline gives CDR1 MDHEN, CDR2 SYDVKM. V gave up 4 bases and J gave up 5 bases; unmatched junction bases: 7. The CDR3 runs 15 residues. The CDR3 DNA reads TGTGCCAGCAGTTCCCTGGACAGGGGGAGGACTGAAGCTTTCTTT. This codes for CASSSLDRGRTEAFF. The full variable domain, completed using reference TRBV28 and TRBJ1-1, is DVKVTQSSRYLVKRTGEKVFLECVQDMDHENMFWYRQDPGLGLRLIYFSYDVKMKEKGDIPEGYSVSREKKERFSLILESASTNQTSMYLCASSSLDRGRTEAFFGQGTRLTVV.

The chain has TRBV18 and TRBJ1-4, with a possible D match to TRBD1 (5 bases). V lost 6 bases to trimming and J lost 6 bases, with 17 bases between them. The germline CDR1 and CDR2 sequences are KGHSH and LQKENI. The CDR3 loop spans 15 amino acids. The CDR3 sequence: CASSQSGAGHEKLFF. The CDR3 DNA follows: TGTGCCAGCTCGCAAAGTGGGGCAGGGCATGAAAAACTGTTTTTT.

The DNA for the CDR3 is TGTGCCAGCAGCTTTGGGCTAGCGGACTACGAGCAGTACTTC. Protein: CASSFGLADYEQYF. The J gene is TRBJ2-7, the V gene TRBV5-4; 7 nucleotides agree with TRBD2. V dropped 2 bases and J dropped 3; count of bases not matched to a gene: 5. The CDR3 has 14 residues. The germline CDR1 and CDR2 sequences are SGHNT and YYREEE (reference sequence).

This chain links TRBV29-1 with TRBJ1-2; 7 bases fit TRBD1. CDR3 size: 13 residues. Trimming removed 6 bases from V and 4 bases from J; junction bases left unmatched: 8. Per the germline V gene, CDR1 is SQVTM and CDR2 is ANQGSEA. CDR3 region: CSVAGTVTYGYTF. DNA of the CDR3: TGCAGCGTGGCCGGGACAGTGACCTATGGCTACACCTTC.

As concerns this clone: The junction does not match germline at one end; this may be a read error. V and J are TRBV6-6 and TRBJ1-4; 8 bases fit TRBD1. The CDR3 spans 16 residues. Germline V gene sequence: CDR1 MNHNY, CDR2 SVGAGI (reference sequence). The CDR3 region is CASSLHPGQDSTSGQF. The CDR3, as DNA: TGTGCCAGCAGTTTGCACCCGGGACAGGATTCTACTTCAGGGCAATTT.

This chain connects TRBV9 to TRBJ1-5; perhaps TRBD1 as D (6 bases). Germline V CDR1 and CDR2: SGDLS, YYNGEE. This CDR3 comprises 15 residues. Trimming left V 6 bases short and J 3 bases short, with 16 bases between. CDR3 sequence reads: CASIPEGGSNQPQHF. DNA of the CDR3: TGTGCCAGCATCCCGGAAGGGGGTTCCAATCAGCCCCAGCATTTT.

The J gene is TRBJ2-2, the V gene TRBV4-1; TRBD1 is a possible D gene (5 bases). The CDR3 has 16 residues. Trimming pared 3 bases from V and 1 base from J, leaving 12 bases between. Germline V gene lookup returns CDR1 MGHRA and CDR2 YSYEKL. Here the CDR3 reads CASSQARDLNTGELFF. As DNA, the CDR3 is TGCGCCAGCAGCCAGGCCAGGGATTTGAACACCGGGGAGCTGTTTTTT.

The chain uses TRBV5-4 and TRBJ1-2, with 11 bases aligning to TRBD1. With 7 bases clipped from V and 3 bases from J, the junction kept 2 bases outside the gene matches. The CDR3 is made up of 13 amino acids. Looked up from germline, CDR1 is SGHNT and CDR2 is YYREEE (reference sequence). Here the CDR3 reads CASRDRGDYGYTF. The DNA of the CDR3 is TGTGCCAGCCGGGACAGGGGGGACTATGGCTACACCTTC.

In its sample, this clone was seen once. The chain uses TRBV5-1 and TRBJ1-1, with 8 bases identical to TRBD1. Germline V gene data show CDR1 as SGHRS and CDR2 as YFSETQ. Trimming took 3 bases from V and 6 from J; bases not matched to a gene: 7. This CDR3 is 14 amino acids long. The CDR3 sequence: CASSSRQGTPEAFF. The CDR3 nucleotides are TGCGCCAGCAGCTCCCGACAGGGGACCCCTGAAGCTTTCTTT.

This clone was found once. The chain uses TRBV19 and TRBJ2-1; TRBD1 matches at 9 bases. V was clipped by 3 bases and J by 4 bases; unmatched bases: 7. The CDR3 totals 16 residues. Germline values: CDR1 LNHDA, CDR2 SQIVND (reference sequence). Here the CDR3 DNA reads TGTGCCAGTAGTATTCGGGGACAGGGAGGTTACAATGAGCAGTTCTTC. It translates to CASSIRGQGGYNEQFF.

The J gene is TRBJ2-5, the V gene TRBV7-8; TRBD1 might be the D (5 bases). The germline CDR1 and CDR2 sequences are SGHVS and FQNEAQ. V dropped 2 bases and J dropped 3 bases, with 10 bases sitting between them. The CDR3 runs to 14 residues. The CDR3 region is CASSLLVGEETQYF. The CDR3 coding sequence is TGTGCCAGCAGCTTACTCGTAGGGGAAGAGACCCAGTACTTC.

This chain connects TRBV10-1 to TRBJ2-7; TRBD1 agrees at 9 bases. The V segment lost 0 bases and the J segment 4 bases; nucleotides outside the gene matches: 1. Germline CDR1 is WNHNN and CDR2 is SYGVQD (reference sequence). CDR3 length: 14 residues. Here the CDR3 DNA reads TGCGCCAGCAGTGAGTCACAGGGGGCTTACGAGCAGTACTTC. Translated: CASSESQGAYEQYF.

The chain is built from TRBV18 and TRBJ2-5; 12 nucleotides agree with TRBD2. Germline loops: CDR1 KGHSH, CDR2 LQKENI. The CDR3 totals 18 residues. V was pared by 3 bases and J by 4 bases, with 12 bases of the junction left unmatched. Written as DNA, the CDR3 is TGTGCCAGCTCACCCCCCCGCCGACTAGCGGGGGTGAGAGAGACCCAGTACTTC. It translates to CASSPPRRLAGVRETQYF. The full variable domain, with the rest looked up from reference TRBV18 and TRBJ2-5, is NAGVMQNPRHLVRRRGQEARLRCSPMKGHSHVYWYRQLPEEGLKFMVYLQKENIIDESGMPKERFSAEFPKEGPSILRIQQVVRGDSAAYFCASSPPRRLAGVRETQYFGPGTRLLVL.

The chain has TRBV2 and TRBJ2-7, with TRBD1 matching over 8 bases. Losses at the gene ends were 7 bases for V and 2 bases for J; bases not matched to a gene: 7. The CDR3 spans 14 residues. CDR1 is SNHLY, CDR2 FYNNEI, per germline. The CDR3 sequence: CASNGWTGTYEQYF. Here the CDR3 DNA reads TGTGCCAGCAACGGATGGACAGGGACCTACGAGCAGTACTTC. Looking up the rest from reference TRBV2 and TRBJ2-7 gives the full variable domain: EPEVTQTPSHQVTQMGQEVILRCVPISNHLYFYWYRQILGQKVEFLVSFYNNEISEKSEIFDDQFSVERPDGSNFTLKIRSTKLEDSAMYFCASNGWTGTYEQYFGPGTRLTVT.

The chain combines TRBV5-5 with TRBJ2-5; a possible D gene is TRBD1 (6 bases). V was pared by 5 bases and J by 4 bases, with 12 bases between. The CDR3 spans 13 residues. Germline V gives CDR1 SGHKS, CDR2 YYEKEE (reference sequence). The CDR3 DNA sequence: TGTGCCAGCAGTAGGGGGAGCGCAGAGACCCAGTACTTC. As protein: CASSRGSAETQYF.

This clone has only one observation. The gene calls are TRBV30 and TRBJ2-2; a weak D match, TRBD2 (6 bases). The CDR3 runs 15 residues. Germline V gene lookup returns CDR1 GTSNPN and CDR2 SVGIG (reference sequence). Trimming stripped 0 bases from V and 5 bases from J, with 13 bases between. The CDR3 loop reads CAWSVRWGETGELFF. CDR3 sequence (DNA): TGTGCCTGGAGTGTAAGGTGGGGGGAAACCGGGGAGCTGTTTTTT.

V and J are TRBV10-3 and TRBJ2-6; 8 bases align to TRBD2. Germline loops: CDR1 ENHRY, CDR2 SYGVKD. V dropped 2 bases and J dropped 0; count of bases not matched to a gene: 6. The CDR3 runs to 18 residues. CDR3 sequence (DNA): TGTGCCATCAGTGAGGACCCCGGGACTAGCTCTGGGGCCAACGTCCTGACTTTC. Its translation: CAISEDPGTSSGANVLTF.

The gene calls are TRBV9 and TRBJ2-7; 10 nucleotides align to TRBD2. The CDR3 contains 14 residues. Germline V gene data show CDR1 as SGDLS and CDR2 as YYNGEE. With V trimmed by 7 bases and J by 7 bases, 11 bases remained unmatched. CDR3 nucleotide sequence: TGTGCCAGCGGGACCGGGACTAGCGTGAGAGAGCAGTACTTC. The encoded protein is CASGTGTSVREQYF.

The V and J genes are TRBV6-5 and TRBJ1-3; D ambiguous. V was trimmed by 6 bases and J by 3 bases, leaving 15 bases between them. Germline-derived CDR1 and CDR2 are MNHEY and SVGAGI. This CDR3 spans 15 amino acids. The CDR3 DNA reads TGTGCCAGCAGGCCACCCCGGGGTAATGGAAACACCATATATTTT. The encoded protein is CASRPPRGNGNTIYF.

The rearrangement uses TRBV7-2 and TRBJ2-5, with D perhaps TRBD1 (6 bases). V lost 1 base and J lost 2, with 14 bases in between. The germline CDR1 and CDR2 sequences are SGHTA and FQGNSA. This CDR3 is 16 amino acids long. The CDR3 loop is CASSLGVLRGQETQYF. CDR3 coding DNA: TGTGCCAGCAGCTTAGGCGTCTTAAGGGGGCAAGAGACCCAGTACTTC.

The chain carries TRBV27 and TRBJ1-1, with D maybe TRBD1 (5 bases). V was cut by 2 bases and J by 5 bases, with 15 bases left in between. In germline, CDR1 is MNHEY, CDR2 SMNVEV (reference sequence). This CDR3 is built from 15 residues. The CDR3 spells CASSLLGGEGTEAFF. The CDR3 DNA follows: TGTGCCAGCAGTTTACTGGGGGGGGAGGGGACTGAAGCTTTCTTT.

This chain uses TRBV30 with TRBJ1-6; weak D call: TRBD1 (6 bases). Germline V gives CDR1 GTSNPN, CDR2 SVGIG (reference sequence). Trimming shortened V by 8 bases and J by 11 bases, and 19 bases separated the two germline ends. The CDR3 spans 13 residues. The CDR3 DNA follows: TGTGCCGGCGGCTTAGGGGGAAGGACACCCCTCCACTTT. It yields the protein CAGGLGGRTPLHF.

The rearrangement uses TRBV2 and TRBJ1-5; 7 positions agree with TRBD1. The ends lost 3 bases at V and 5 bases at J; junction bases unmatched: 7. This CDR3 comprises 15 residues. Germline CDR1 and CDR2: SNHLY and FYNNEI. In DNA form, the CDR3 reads TGTGCCAGCAGTGAGGAGAGGGGGCTATATCAGCCCCAGCATTTT. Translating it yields CASSEERGLYQPQHF.

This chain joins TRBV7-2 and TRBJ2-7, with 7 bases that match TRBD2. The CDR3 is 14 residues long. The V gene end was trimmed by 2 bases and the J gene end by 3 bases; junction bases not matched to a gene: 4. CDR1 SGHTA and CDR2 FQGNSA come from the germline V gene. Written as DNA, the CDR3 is TGTGCCAGCAGCTTATCAGGCGGGGGCTACGAGCAGTACTTC. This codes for CASSLSGGGYEQYF.

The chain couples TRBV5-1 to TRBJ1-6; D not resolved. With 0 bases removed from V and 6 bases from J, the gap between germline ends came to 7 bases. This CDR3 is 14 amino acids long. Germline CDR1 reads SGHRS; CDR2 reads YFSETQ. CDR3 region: CASSLGSLNSPLHF. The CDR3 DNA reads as TGCGCCAGCAGCTTGGGTTCACTTAATTCACCCCTCCACTTT. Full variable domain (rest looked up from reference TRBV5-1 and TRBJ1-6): KAGVTQTPRYLIKTRGQQVTLSCSPISGHRSVSWYQQTPGQGLQFLFEYFSETQRNKGNFPGRFSGRQFSNSRSEMNVSTLELGDSALYLCASSLGSLNSPLHFGNGTRLTVT.

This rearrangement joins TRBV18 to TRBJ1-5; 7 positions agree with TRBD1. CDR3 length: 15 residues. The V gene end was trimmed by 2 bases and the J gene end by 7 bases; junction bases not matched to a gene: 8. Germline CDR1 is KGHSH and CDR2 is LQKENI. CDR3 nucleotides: TGTGCCAGCTCACCATGGCAGGGGGTCGGGCAGCCCCAGCATTTT. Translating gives CASSPWQGVGQPQHF.

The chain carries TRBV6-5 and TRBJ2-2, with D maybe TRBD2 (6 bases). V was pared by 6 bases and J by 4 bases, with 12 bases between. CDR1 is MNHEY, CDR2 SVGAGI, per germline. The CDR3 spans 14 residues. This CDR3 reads CASRGPTSTGELFF. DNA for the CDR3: TGTGCCAGCAGAGGCCCGACTAGCACCGGGGAGCTGTTTTTT.

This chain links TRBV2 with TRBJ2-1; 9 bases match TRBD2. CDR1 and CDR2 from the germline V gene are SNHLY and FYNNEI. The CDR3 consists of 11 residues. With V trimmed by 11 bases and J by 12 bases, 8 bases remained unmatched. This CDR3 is CAFRGGLAQFF. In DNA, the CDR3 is TGTGCCTTTCGGGGGGGACTAGCGCAGTTCTTC.

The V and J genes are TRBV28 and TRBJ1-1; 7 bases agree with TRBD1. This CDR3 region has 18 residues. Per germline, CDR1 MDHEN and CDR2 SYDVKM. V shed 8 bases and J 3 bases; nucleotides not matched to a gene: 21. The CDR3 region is CASVEGGVRGAVDTEAFF. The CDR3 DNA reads TGTGCCAGCGTGGAGGGAGGCGTCAGGGGGGCGGTGGACACTGAAGCTTTCTTT.

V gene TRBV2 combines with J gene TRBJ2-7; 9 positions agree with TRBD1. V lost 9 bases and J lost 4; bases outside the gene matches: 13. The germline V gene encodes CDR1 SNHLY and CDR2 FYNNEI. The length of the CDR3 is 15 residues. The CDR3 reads CASRLADRGTYEQYF. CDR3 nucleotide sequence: TGTGCCAGTCGGTTAGCGGACAGGGGTACGTACGAGCAGTACTTC.

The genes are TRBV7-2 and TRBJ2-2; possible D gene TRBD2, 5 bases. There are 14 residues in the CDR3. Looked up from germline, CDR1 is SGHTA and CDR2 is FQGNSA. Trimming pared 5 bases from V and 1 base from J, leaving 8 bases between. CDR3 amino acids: CASSPRGNTGELFF. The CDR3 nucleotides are TGTGCCAGCAGCCCCCGGGGGAACACCGGGGAGCTGTTTTTT.